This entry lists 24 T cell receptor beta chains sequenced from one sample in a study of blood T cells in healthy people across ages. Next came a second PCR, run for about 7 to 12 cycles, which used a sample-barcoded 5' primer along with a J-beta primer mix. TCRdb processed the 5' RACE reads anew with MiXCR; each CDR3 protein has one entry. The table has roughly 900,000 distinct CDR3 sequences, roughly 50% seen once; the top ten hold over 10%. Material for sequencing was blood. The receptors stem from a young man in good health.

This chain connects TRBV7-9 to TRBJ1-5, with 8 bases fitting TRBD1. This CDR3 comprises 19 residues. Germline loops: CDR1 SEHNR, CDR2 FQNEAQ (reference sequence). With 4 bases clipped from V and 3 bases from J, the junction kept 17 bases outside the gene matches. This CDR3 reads CASSSSSTGEWGHNQPQHF. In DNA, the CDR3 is TGTGCCAGCAGCTCCTCCTCGACAGGGGAGTGGGGTCACAATCAGCCCCAGCATTTT.

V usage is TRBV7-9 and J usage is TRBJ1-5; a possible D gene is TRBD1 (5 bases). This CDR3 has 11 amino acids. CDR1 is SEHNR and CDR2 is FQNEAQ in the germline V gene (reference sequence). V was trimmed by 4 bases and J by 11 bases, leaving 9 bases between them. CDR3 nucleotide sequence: TGTGCCAGCAGCTCCGGGACGACCCAGCATTTT. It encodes CASSSGTTQHF.

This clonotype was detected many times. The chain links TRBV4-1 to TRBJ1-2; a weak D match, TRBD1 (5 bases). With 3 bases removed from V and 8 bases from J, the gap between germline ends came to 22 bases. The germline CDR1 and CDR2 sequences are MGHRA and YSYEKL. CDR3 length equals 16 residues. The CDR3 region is CASSHSPAGAMRGYTF. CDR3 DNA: TGCGCCAGCAGCCACTCGCCTGCCGGGGCCATGCGGGGCTACACCTTC.

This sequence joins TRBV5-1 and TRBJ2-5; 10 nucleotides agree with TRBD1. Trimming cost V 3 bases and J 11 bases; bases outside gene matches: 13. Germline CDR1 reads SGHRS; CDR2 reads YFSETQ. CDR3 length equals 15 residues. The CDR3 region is CASSSQTGGIFEQYF. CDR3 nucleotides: TGCGCCAGCAGCTCCCAGACAGGGGGCATTTTTGAGCAGTACTTC.

CDR3 amino acids: CASSLSGYNSPLHF. The CDR3 DNA is TGTGCCAGCAGTTTATCAGGGTATAATTCACCCCTCCACTTT. This chain joins TRBV27 and TRBJ1-6, with D unclear. The V end lost 0 bases, the J end lost 4 bases, and 4 bases lay between the germline ends. The CDR3 contains 14 residues. Per the germline V gene, CDR1 is MNHEY and CDR2 is SMNVEV (reference sequence).

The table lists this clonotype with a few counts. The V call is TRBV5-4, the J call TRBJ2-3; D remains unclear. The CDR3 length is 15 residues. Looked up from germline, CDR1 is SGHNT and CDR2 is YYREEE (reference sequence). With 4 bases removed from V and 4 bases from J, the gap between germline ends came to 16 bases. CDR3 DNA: TGTGCCAGCAGCCCTGACTTATCTTGGGCAGATACGCAGTATTTT. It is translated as CASSPDLSWADTQYF.

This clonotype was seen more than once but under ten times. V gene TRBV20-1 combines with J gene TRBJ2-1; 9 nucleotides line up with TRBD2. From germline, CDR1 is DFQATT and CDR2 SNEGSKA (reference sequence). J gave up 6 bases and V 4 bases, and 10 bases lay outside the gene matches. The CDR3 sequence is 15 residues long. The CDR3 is CSANGALAGANEQFF. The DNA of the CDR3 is TGCAGTGCTAATGGGGCCTTAGCGGGGGCCAATGAGCAGTTCTTC.

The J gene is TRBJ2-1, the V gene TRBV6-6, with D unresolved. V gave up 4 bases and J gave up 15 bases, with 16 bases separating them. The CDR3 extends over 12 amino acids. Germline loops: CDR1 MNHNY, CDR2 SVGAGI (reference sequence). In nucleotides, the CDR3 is TGTGCCAGCAGTTCCACCGTTTACCCCTTGTTCTTC. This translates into CASSSTVYPLFF.

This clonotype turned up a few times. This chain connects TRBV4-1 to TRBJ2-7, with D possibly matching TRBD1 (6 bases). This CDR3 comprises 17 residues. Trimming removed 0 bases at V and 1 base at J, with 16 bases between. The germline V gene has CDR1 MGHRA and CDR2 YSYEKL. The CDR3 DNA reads TGCGCCAGCAGCCAAGATGTGGGACAACGATTATCCTACGAGCAGTACTTC. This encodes CASSQDVGQRLSYEQYF.

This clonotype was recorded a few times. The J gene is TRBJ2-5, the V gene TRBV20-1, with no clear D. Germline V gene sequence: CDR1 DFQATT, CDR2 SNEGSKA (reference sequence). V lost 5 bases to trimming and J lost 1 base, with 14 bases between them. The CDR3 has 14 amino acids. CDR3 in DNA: TGCAGTGCTCCCTCCAGTATGTTCCAAGAGACCCAGTACTTC. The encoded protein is CSAPSSMFQETQYF.

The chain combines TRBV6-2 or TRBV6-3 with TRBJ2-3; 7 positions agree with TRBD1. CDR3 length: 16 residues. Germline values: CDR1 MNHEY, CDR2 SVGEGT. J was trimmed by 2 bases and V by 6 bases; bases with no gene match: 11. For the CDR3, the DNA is TGTGCCAGCAGATCGCCCTTTAGGGGGCTCACAGATACGCAGTATTTT. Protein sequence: CASRSPFRGLTDTQYF.

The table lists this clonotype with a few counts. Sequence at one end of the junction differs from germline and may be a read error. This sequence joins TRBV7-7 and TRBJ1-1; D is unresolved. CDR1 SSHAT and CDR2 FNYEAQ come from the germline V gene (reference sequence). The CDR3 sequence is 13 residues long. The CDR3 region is CASSLSMDTEAFF. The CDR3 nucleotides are TGTGCTAGCAGCTTATCGATGGACACTGAAGCTTTCTTT.

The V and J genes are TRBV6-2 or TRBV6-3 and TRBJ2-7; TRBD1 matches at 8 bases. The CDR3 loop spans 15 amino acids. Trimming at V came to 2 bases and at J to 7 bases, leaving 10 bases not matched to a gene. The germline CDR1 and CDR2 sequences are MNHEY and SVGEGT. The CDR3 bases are TGTGCCAGCAGTTACAGGCAGGGGGCGATGGATGAGCAGTACTTC. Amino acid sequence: CASSYRQGAMDEQYF.

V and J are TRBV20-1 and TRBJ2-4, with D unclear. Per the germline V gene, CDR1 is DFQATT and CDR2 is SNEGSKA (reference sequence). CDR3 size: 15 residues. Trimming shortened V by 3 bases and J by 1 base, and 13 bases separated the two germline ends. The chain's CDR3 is CSARSSVLAKNIQYF. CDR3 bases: TGCAGTGCTAGGTCGTCGGTATTGGCCAAAAACATTCAGTACTTC.

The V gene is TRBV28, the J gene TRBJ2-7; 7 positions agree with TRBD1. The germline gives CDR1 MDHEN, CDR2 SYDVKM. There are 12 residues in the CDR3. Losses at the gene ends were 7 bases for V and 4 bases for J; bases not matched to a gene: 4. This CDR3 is CASNLQGYEQYF. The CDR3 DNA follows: TGTGCCAGCAACTTACAGGGGTACGAGCAGTACTTC.

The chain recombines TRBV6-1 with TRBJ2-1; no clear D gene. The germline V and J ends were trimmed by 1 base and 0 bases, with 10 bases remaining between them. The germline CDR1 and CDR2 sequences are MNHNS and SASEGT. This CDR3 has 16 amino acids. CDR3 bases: TGTGCCAGCAGTGAAGAGTCAACTTTCTCCTACAATGAGCAGTTCTTC. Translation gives CASSEESTFSYNEQFF.

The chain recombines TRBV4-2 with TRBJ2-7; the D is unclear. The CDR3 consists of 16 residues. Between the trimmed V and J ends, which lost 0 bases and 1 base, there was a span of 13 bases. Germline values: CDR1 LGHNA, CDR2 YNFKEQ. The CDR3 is CASSQDSTAYSYEQYF. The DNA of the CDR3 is TGTGCCAGCAGCCAAGATTCGACGGCTTATTCCTACGAGCAGTACTTC.

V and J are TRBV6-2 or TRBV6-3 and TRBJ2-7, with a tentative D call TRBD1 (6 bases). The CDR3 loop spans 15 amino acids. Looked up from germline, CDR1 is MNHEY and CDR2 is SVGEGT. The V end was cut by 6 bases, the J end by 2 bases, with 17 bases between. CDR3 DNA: TGTGCCAGCAGCACCGGGACAAACAAAGCCTACGAGCAGTACTTC. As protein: CASSTGTNKAYEQYF.

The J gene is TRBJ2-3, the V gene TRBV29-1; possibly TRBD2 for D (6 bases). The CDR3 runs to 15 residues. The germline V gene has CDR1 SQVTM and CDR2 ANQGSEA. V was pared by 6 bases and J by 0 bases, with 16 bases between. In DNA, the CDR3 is TGCAGCGTCCGGGACTCACCGCAGAGCACAGATACGCAGTATTTT. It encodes CSVRDSPQSTDTQYF.

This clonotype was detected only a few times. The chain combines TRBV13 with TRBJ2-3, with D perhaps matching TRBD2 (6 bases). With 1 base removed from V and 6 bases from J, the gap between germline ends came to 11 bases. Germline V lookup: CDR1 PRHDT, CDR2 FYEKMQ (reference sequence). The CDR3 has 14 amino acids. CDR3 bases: TGTGCCAGCAGCTTAGTGGCTAGCGTGGATACGCAGTATTTT. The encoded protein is CASSLVASVDTQYF.

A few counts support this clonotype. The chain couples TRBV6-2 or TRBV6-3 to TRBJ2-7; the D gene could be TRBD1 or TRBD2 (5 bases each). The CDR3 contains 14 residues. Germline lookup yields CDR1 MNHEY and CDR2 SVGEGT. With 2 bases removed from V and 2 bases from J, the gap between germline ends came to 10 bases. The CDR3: CASSYGDHAYEQYF. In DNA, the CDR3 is TGTGCCAGCAGTTACGGGGACCACGCCTACGAGCAGTACTTC.

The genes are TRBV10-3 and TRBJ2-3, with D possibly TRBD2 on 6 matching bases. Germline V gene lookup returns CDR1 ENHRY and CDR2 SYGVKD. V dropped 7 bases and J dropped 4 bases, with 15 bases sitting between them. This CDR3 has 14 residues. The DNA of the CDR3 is TGTGCCATCAACCCGGGAGCGGGCGCAGATACGCAGTATTTT. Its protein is CAINPGAGADTQYF.

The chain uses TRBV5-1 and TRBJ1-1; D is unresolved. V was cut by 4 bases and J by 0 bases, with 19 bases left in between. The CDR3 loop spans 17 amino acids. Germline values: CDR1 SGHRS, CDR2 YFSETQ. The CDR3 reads CASSPDGRSFMNTEAFF. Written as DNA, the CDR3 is TGCGCCAGCAGCCCGGACGGAAGATCCTTTATGAACACTGAAGCTTTCTTT.

CDR3 bases: TGCGCCAGCAGCTTGAAACGGGAGAGCTCCTACAATGAGCAGTTCTTC. Translation: CASSLKRESSYNEQFF. This chain connects TRBV5-1 to TRBJ2-1; D perhaps matches TRBD2 (6 bases). The CDR3 is made up of 16 amino acids. In germline, CDR1 is SGHRS, CDR2 YFSETQ. The V and J ends lost 1 base and 0 bases respectively, with 11 bases between them.